This T cell receptor (beta chain) was found in a study of shared clonotypes between healthy human individuals. Germline assignment: CDR1 SGHRS and CDR2 YFSETQ. The CDR3 sequence is 18 residues long. Trimming took 4 bases from V and 1 from J; bases not matched to a gene: 14. TCRdb keeps only in-frame clones here, not all; method: immunoSEQ multiplex PCR. The sample carries about 1 million clones, roughly 80% recorded once. Donors were healthy HIV-negative adults without recently reported acute infections or vaccinations. Subsets obtained from CD4+ cells comprised CD45RA+ naive and CD45RA-negative memory cells. Note on this clone: What it binds is unknown.

Regarding the study as a whole: Large depth notwithstanding, sorted-subset sequencing proved incomplete by rarefaction.

V is TRBV5-1 and J is TRBJ1-1, with 9 bases fitting TRBD1. The sequencing input was memory CD4+ T cells sorted from blood. Subset indicated: CD45RA-negative fraction. This receptor was obtained from a man younger than 35 in good health. CDR3 residues: CASSATGQGDRRNTEAFF. The DNA for the CDR3 is TGCGCCAGCAGCGCTACGGGACAGGGAGATCGGAGGAACACTGAAGCTTTCTTT. Full variable domain (rest looked up from reference TRBV5-1 and TRBJ1-1): KAGVTQTPRYLIKTRGQQVTLSCSPISGHRSVSWYQQTPGQGLQFLFEYFSETQRNKGNFPGRFSGRQFSNSRSEMNVSTLELGDSALYLCASSATGQGDRRNTEAFFGQGTRLTVV.